This entry lists 28 T cell receptor beta chains sequenced from one sample in a study of shared clonotypes between healthy human individuals. The naive CD8 population came from CD45RO-negative cells selected for CCR7, without terminally differentiated effector memory CD45RA+ cells. Some clones are missing from TCRdb's copy, which holds only in-frame ones; the method was immunoSEQ multiplex PCR. Here the sample spans fewer than 700,000 clones, approximately 95% being singletons. The sample comprised naive CD8+ T cells sorted from blood. These receptors originate from a woman aged 25 to 45 in good health.

The chain links TRBV28 to TRBJ2-3; TRBD2 matches at 8 bases. J lost 3 bases, V lost 1 base, and 6 bases had no gene match. Germline V gene lookup returns CDR1 MDHEN and CDR2 SYDVKM. This CDR3 is built from 16 residues. The CDR3 loop is CASSLLGLGRTDTQYF. In DNA, the CDR3 is TGTGCCAGCAGTTTATTGGGACTAGGAAGAACAGATACGCAGTATTTT.

The chain combines TRBV18 with TRBJ2-7, with TRBD2 matching over 8 bases. Germline trimming cut 3 bases from V and 1 base from J; bases unmatched to any gene: 8. This CDR3 is built from 16 residues. The germline CDR1 and CDR2 sequences are KGHSH and LQKENI. Here the CDR3 DNA reads TGTGCCAGCTCACCTTTGTGGCGGGAGGAGTCCTACGAGCAGTACTTC. It codes for CASSPLWREESYEQYF.

V and J are TRBV28 and TRBJ2-1; D is possibly TRBD2 (6 bases). The CDR3 totals 14 residues. V gave up 6 bases and J gave up 8 bases, with 17 bases separating them. Germline V CDR1 and CDR2: MDHEN, SYDVKM. The CDR3 loop reads CASSLPGVSDEQFF. CDR3 DNA: TGTGCCAGCAGCCTACCGGGAGTGTCGGATGAGCAGTTCTTC.

The DNA for the CDR3 is TGCGCCAGCACCGGGAGCGGGATCTCCTACAATGAGCAGTTCTTC. It yields the protein CASTGSGISYNEQFF. V and J are TRBV5-1 and TRBJ2-1; 7 bases fit TRBD2. CDR1 is SGHRS, CDR2 YFSETQ, per germline. This CDR3 has 15 residues. V shed 6 bases and J 0 bases; nucleotides not matched to a gene: 6.

Worth noting for this clone: Other DNA sequences of this sample code for an identical CDR3. The genes are TRBV27 and TRBJ2-5; D may be TRBD2 (6 bases). The CDR3 sequence is 13 residues long. The V gene's germline CDR1 is MNHEY and CDR2 SMNVEV (reference sequence). The V and J ends lost 2 bases and 3 bases respectively, with 7 bases between them. In DNA form, the CDR3 reads TGTGCCAGCAGTTTAGGCGGGGAAGAGACCCAGTACTTC. It codes for CASSLGGEETQYF.

The chain uses TRBV15 and TRBJ2-5; D is unresolved. The end of the DNA aligns better with TRBJ2-7, so the J call may be wrong. The CDR3 extends over 15 amino acids. The germline gives CDR1 LNHNV, CDR2 YYDKDF (reference sequence). The CDR3 region has the DNA TGTGCCACCAGCAGAGATTCCGACGACTCCTACGAGCAGTACTTC. The encoded protein is CATSRDSDDSYEQYF.

The chain is built from TRBV7-8 and TRBJ2-1; TRBD2 matches at 13 bases. Germline CDR1 is SGHVS and CDR2 is FQNEAQ. Germline trimming cut 2 bases from V and 6 bases from J; bases unmatched to any gene: 4. The CDR3 runs to 16 residues. The CDR3 region has the DNA TGTGCCAGCAGCTTAAGGGGACTAGCGGGGTTCAATGAGCAGTTCTTC. This codes for CASSLRGLAGFNEQFF.

The gene calls are TRBV5-1 and TRBJ1-2; D perhaps matches TRBD1 (5 bases). Germline V gene sequence: CDR1 SGHRS, CDR2 YFSETQ. This CDR3 has 13 amino acids. Deletions cut 0 bases from V and 4 bases from J, with 7 bases between. The CDR3 coding sequence is TGCGCCAGCAGCTTGGTCCAGGGCTATGGCTACACCTTC. Its translation: CASSLVQGYGYTF.

The chain has TRBV5-1 and TRBJ2-7; D is possibly TRBD1 or TRBD2 (5 bases each). Germline CDR1 reads SGHRS; CDR2 reads YFSETQ. This CDR3 contains 13 residues. Trimming pared 3 bases from V and 4 bases from J, leaving 11 bases between. DNA of the CDR3: TGCGCCAGCAGCTGGGACCCAGGGTACGAGCAGTACTTC. It yields the protein CASSWDPGYEQYF.

The rearrangement uses TRBV13 and TRBJ2-1; tentatively, D is TRBD2 (7 bases). The CDR3 totals 17 residues. In germline, CDR1 is PRHDT, CDR2 FYEKMQ (reference sequence). V was clipped by 4 bases and J by 1 base, with 17 bases between them. CDR3 sequence: CASSYTVGGASYNEQFF. The CDR3 nucleotides are TGTGCCAGCAGCTACACAGTAGGGGGGGCGTCCTACAATGAGCAGTTCTTC.

The genes are TRBV28 and TRBJ2-2; D remains unclear. The CDR3 has 14 residues. V was shortened by 6 bases and J by 4 bases, with 12 bases between the two germline ends. Germline values: CDR1 MDHEN, CDR2 SYDVKM. CDR3 DNA: TGTGCCAGCAGGGTATACTCCAGCACCGGGGAGCTGTTTTTT. Amino acids: CASRVYSSTGELFF.

The V gene is TRBV6-1, the J gene TRBJ1-5; D might be TRBD1 (5 bases). The CDR3 is 16 amino acids. Deletions cut 0 bases from V and 7 bases from J, with 16 bases between. Germline assignment: CDR1 MNHNS and CDR2 SASEGT. The CDR3, as DNA: TGTGCCAGCAGTGAAGCGTCGAGGGGACCTTGGCAGCCCCAGCATTTT. Protein: CASSEASRGPWQPQHF.

The rearrangement joins TRBV5-1 to TRBJ2-5; possibly TRBD1 for D (5 bases). V lost 0 bases and J 0 bases, leaving 18 bases between the germline ends. This CDR3 has 18 residues. Per germline, CDR1 SGHRS and CDR2 YFSETQ. Here the CDR3 DNA reads TGCGCCAGCAGCTTGGACTGGAGTGGCAGACAGTACCAAGAGACCCAGTACTTC. This gives the protein CASSLDWSGRQYQETQYF.

V is TRBV11-1 and J is TRBJ2-5; weak D call: TRBD1 (6 bases). The closer fit of TRBJ2-7 to the DNA end suggests the J call may be wrong. Germline loops: CDR1 SGHAT, CDR2 FQDESV (reference sequence). The CDR3 runs to 14 residues. The CDR3: CASSHTGLAYEQYF. CDR3 sequence (DNA): TGTGCCAGCAGCCACACAGGGCTCGCCTACGAGCAGTACTTC.

The chain carries TRBV10-1 and TRBJ2-2; 7 bases line up with TRBD2. Germline V gene lookup returns CDR1 WNHNN and CDR2 SYGVQD (reference sequence). V was pared by 6 bases and J by 5 bases, with 0 bases of the junction left unmatched. This CDR3 has 12 amino acids. The CDR3 DNA is TGCGCCAGCAGCGGGGGGACCGGGGAGCTGTTTTTT. Encoded protein: CASSGGTGELFF.

The V gene is TRBV9, the J gene TRBJ2-7; D gene uncertain. The CDR3 extends over 14 amino acids. V was clipped by 3 bases and J by 2 bases, with 12 bases between them. Germline CDR1 SGDLS, CDR2 YYNGEE. The CDR3 sequence: CASSARSAPYEQYF. Written as DNA, the CDR3 is TGTGCCAGCAGCGCCCGGAGCGCTCCCTACGAGCAGTACTTC.

The chain has TRBV29-1 and TRBJ1-4, with TRBD1 as a possible D gene (5 bases). With 4 bases removed from V and 0 bases from J, the gap between germline ends came to 15 bases. The CDR3 spans 16 residues. Germline CDR1 is SQVTM and CDR2 is ANQGSEA. CDR3 loop: CSVVAVTDATNEKLFF. CDR3 bases: TGCAGCGTTGTCGCGGTGACAGACGCAACTAATGAAAAACTGTTTTTT.

The gene calls are TRBV6-1 and TRBJ1-4; maybe TRBD1 (5 bases). Trimming took 3 bases from V and 2 from J, leaving 10 bases between them. Germline assignment: CDR1 MNHNS and CDR2 SASEGT. This CDR3 comprises 15 residues. The CDR3 sequence: CASSDMGPTNEKLFF. CDR3 nucleotides: TGTGCCAGCAGTGACATGGGACCTACTAATGAAAAACTGTTTTTT.

The V and J genes are TRBV28 and TRBJ2-7; 9 bases match TRBD1. Trimming at V came to 8 bases and at J to 6 bases, leaving 11 bases not matched to a gene. CDR1 and CDR2 from the germline V gene are MDHEN and SYDVKM. The CDR3 loop spans 14 amino acids. The DNA for the CDR3 is TGTGCCAGCTCTCCGCCGGGACAGGGTTTCGAGCAGTACTTC. This encodes CASSPPGQGFEQYF.

The table lists this clone with a count of one. The chain couples TRBV11-2 to TRBJ2-1, with 8 bases aligning to TRBD2. This CDR3 is built from 15 residues. J lost 4 bases, V lost 7 bases, and 9 bases had no gene match. Germline V gives CDR1 SGHAT, CDR2 FQNNGV. The CDR3 DNA follows: TGTGCCAGCACCTTGCCAGCGGGAGTTTACAATGAGCAGTTCTTC. Translated: CASTLPAGVYNEQFF.

This chain connects TRBV27 to TRBJ1-1; D is undetermined. The CDR3 covers 13 residues. Germline CDR1 MNHEY, CDR2 SMNVEV (reference sequence). Trimming stripped 5 bases from V and 7 bases from J, with 14 bases between. As DNA, the CDR3 is TGTGCCAGCAGTCTAGGAGGTGGGGTTGAAGCTTTCTTT. Its protein is CASSLGGGVEAFF.

This chain links TRBV11-2 with TRBJ2-5, with D tentatively TRBD2 (6 bases). Germline V CDR1 and CDR2: SGHAT, FQNNGV. This CDR3 contains 18 residues. V was trimmed by 1 base and J by 0 bases, leaving 18 bases between them. The CDR3 region has the DNA TGTGCCAGCAGCTTAGGTCGAGTACGCGGGAAGGACCAAGAGACCCAGTACTTC. This codes for CASSLGRVRGKDQETQYF.

The chain couples TRBV19 to TRBJ1-1; D not certain. The CDR3 length is 14 residues. Trimming shortened V by 8 bases and J by 4 bases, and 17 bases separated the two germline ends. The V gene's germline CDR1 is LNHDA and CDR2 SQIVND (reference sequence). The CDR3: CASSMATGPTEAFF. The CDR3 region has the DNA TGTGCCAGTTCAATGGCCACGGGCCCCACTGAAGCTTTCTTT.

The rearrangement links TRBV13 to TRBJ1-2, with unresolved D. The CDR3 sequence is 12 residues long. Per the germline V gene, CDR1 is PRHDT and CDR2 is FYEKMQ (reference sequence). V gave up 3 bases and J gave up 8 bases, with 10 bases separating them. The CDR3 region has the DNA TGTGCCAGCAGCTTGGGCTTCGGAGGCTACACCTTC. Amino acid sequence: CASSLGFGGYTF.

CDR3 in amino acids: CASSTGLAMYEQYF. The CDR3 region has the DNA TGTGCCAGCAGCACGGGACTAGCTATGTACGAGCAGTACTTC. The V call is TRBV28, the J call TRBJ2-7, with 9 bases that match TRBD2. The CDR3 covers 14 residues. Germline V gene data show CDR1 as MDHEN and CDR2 as SYDVKM. Trimming at V came to 6 bases and at J to 4 bases, leaving 7 bases not matched to a gene.

This chain connects TRBV7-2 to TRBJ2-3; 10 bases map to TRBD2. Germline values: CDR1 SGHTA, CDR2 FQGNSA. Trimming at V came to 5 bases and at J to 2 bases, leaving 4 bases not matched to a gene. The CDR3 is 15 amino acids. The CDR3: CASSLLAGDTDTQYF. The CDR3, as DNA: TGTGCCAGCAGCCTGCTAGCGGGAGACACAGATACGCAGTATTTT.

The rearrangement joins TRBV6-1 to TRBJ1-5; D is ambiguous. The CDR3 has 16 residues. V lost 2 bases to trimming and J lost 2 bases, with 13 bases between them. The V gene's germline CDR1 is MNHNS and CDR2 SASEGT. CDR3: CASSELSRLRNQPQHF. The CDR3 region has the DNA TGTGCCAGCAGTGAACTCAGCAGGCTCCGCAATCAGCCCCAGCATTTT.

This chain links TRBV9 with TRBJ2-5, with 9 bases aligning to TRBD2. Trimming at V came to 0 bases and at J to 1 base, leaving 10 bases not matched to a gene. Germline V gene data show CDR1 as SGDLS and CDR2 as YYNGEE. The CDR3 covers 18 residues. The CDR3 loop is CASSVDSGAGGLQETQYF. Here the CDR3 DNA reads TGTGCCAGCAGCGTAGATTCGGGAGCGGGAGGACTCCAAGAGACCCAGTACTTC.